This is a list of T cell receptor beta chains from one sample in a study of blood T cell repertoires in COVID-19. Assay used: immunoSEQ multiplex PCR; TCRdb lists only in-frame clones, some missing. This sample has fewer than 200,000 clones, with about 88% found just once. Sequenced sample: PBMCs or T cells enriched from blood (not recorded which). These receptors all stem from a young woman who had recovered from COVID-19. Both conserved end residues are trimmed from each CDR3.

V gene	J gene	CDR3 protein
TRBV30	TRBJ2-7	AWETGVEQY
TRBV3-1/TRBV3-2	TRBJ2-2	ASSQKSETGELF
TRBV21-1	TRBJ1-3	ASSKVHSPRLPSGNTIY
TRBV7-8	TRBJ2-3	ASTFSRGGISTDTQY
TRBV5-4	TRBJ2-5	ASSAGLAVKETQY
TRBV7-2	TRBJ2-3	ASSGRTGLGDTQY
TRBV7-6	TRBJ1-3	ASSLTDTGSRNTIY
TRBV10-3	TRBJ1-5	AISEPAGGARDQPQH
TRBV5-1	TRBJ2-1	ASSRTPGTGNYNEQF
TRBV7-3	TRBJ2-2	ASSFGTSRAGELF
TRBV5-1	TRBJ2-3	ASSPRQGAATDTQY
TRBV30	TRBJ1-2	AWSEYVFDRGDT
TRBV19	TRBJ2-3	ASTGADRGRTDTQY
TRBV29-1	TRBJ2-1	SVETSGSYNEQF
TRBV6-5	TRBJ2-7	ASTEPPYEQY
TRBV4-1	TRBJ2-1	ASSQGRGASSYNEQF
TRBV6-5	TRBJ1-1	ASRKQGLNTEAF